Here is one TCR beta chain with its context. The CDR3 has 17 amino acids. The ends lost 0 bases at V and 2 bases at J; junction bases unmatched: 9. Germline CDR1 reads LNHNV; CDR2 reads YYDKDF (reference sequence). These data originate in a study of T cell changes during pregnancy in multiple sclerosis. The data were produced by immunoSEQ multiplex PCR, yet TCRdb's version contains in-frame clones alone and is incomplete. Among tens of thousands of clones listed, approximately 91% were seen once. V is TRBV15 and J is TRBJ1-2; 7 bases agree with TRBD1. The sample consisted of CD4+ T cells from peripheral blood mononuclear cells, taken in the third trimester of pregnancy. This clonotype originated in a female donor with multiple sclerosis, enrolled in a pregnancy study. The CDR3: CATSRDPGTVNNYGYTF. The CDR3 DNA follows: TGTGCCACCAGCAGAGACCCCGGGACAGTGAACAACTATGGCTACACCTTC.